This TCR beta chain was sequenced during a study of cytomegalovirus exposure and HLA in healthy donors. Comment on this clone: The antigen remains undetermined.

The PCR employed 60 Vbeta primers together with 13 Jbeta primers. Profiled with immunoSEQ multiplex PCR; TCRdb holds only in-frame clones, not every one. The sample yields more than 95,000 clones, about 83% seen once. Germline lookup yields CDR1 SGDLS and CDR2 YYNGEE. This CDR3 comprises 15 residues. Trimming removed 0 bases at V and 3 bases at J, with 12 bases between. Study-wide results and caveats: As a later analysis showed, several of the most significant clusters appeared to be linked to common viral pathogens. Sequencing likely caused a cluster of highly shared sequence variants.

The V and J genes are TRBV9 and TRBJ1-2; D possibly corresponds to TRBD1 (6 bases). The source is a young man in good health and CMV-seronegative. The sample consisted of PBMCs. CDR3: CASSVEPGDDYGYTF. Written as DNA, the CDR3 is TGTGCCAGCAGCGTAGAACCAGGGGATGACTATGGCTACACCTTC. Based on the CDR3 plus reference TRBV9 and TRBJ1-2, the full variable domain is DSGVTQTPKHLITATGQRVTLRCSPRSGDLSVYWYQQSLDQGLQFLIQYYNGEERAKGNILERFSAQQFPDLHSELNLSSLELGDSALYFCASSVEPGDDYGYTFGSGTRLTVV.